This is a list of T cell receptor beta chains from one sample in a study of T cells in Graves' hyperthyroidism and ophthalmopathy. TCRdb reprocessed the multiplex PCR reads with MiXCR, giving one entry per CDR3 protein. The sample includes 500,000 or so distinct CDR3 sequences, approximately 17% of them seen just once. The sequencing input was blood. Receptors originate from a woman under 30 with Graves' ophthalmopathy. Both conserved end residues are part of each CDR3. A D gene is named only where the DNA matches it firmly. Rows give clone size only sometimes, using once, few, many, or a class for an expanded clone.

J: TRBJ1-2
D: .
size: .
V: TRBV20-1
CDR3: CSAERTDYGYTF
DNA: TGCAGTGCTGAGCGGACGGACTATGGCTACACCTTC

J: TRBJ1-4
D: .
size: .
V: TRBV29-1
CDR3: CSVLIGNEKLFF
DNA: TGCAGCGTTTTAATTGGTAATGAAAAACTGTTTTTT

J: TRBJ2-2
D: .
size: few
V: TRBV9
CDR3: CASSDGTGDGELFF
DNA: TGTGCCAGCAGCGATGGGACTGGAGACGGGGAGCTGTTTTTT

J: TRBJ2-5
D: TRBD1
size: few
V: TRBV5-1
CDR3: CASSFAGTGFSQETQYF
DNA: TGCGCCAGCAGCTTTGCGGGGACAGGGTTTAGTCAAGAGACCCAGTACTTC

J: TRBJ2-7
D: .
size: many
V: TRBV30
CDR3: CAWSLTLDTYEQYF
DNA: TGTGCCTGGAGTTTAACTCTGGACACCTACGAGCAGTACTTC

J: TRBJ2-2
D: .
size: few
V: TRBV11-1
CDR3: CASSLGGAVGFGELFF
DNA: TGTGCCAGCAGCTTAGGAGGAGCAGTGGGGTTCGGGGAGCTGTTTTTT

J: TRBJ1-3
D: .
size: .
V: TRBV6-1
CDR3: CASSDDIYSGNTIYF
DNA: TGTGCCAGCAGTGATGACATCTACTCAGGAAACACCATATATTTT

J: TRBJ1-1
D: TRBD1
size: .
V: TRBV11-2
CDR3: CASSRARGRENTEAFF
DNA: TGTGCCAGCAGCCGAGCCAGGGGGCGAGAGAACACTGAAGCTTTCTTT

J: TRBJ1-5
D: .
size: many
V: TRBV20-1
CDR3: CSARGVSNQPQHF
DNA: TGCAGTGCTAGAGGAGTGAGCAATCAGCCCCAGCATTTT

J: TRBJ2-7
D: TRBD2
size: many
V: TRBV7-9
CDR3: CASSHGGEREQYF
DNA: TGTGCCAGCAGCCACGGGGGGGAAAGGGAGCAGTACTTC

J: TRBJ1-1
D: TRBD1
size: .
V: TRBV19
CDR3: CASRIGQGRANTEAFF
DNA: TGTGCCAGTAGAATCGGACAGGGGAGGGCGAACACTGAAGCTTTCTTT

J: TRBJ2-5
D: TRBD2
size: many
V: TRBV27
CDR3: CASRKFESGRADETQYF
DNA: TGTGCCAGCAGGAAGTTTGAGAGCGGGAGGGCCGATGAGACCCAGTACTTC

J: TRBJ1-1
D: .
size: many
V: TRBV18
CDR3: CASSPPDTEAFF
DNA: TGTGCCAGCTCACCACCTGACACTGAAGCTTTCTTT

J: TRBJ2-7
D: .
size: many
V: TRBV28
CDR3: CASRLLDGAYEQYF
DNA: TGTGCCAGCAGACTCCTGGACGGGGCTTACGAGCAGTACTTC

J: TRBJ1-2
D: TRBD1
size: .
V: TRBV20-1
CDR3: CSARSADPGTGYGYTF
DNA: TGCAGTGCTAGATCTGCCGACCCCGGGACAGGCTATGGCTACACCTTC

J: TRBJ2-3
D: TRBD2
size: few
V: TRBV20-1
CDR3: CSARDVTGTSGGDTQYF
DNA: TGCAGTGCTAGGGATGTTACCGGGACTAGCGGGGGAGATACGCAGTATTTT

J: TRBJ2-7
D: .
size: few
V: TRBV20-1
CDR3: CSARGVWGYEQYF
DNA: TGCAGTGCTAGGGGTGTTTGGGGCTACGAGCAGTACTTC

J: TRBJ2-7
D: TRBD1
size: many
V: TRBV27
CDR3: CASSSLRQGYEQYF
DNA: TGTGCCAGCAGTTCTCTCAGACAGGGTTACGAGCAGTACTTC

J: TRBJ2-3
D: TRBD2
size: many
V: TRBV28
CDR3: CASSPHIRTSGGPSTDTQYF
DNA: TGTGCCAGCAGTCCGCATATCCGGACTAGCGGGGGGCCCAGCACAGATACGCAGTATTTT

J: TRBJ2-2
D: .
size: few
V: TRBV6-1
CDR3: CASSDRQRNTGELFF
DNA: TGTGCCAGCAGTGACCGACAGAGGAACACCGGGGAGCTGTTTTTT

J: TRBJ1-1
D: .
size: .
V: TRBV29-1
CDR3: CTALKPREGTEAFF
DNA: TGCACCGCCCTAAAGCCCAGGGAGGGCACTGAAGCTTTCTTT

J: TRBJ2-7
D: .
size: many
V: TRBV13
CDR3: CASSALLDEQYF
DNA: TGTGCCAGCAGCGCACTACTAGACGAGCAGTACTTC

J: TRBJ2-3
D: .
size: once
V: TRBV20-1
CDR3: CSARDRREEPEDTQYF
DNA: TGCAGTGCTAGAGATAGGAGGGAAGAACCTGAAGATACGCAGTATTTT

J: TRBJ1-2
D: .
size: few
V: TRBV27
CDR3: CASSSTGTIPGYTF
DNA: TGTGCCAGCAGTTCAACCGGGACGATACCAGGCTACACCTTC

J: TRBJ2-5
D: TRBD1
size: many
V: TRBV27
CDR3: CASSAGTGTQETQYF
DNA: TGTGCCAGCAGTGCGGGGACAGGGACTCAAGAGACCCAGTACTTC

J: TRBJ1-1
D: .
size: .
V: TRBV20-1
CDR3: CSASDGTPTEAFF
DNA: TGCAGTGCTAGCGACGGGACACCCACTGAAGCTTTCTTT

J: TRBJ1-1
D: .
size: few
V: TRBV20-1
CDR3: CSARRIWNTEAFF
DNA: TGCAGTGCTAGGCGCATATGGAACACTGAAGCTTTCTTT

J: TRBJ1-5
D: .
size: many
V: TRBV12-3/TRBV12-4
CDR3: CASGWTANQPQHF
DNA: TGTGCCAGCGGCTGGACAGCGAATCAGCCCCAGCATTTT

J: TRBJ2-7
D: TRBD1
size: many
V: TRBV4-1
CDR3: CASSLPGQAPYEQYF
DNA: TGCGCCAGCAGCTTACCGGGACAGGCGCCCTACGAGCAGTACTTC

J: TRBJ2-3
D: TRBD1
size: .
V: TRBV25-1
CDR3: CASSGRDRLTDTQYF
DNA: TGTGCCAGCAGTGGACGGGACAGGCTCACAGATACGCAGTATTTT

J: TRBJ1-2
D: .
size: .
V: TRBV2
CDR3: CASSEEYGYTF
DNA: TGTGCCAGCAGTGAGGAGTATGGCTACACCTTC

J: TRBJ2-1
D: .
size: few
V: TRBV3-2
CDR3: CASSQEPGGRDEQFF
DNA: TGTGCCAGCAGCCAAGAACCGGGAGGGCGGGACGAGCAGTTCTTC

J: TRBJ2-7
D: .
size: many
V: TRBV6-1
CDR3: CASSVTGHNSYEQYF
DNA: TGTGCCAGCAGTGTAACGGGACACAACTCCTACGAGCAGTACTTC

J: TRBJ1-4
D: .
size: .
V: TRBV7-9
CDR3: CASSLLGGDGKLFF
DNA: TGTGCCAGCAGCTTACTGGGAGGTGATGGAAAACTGTTTTTT

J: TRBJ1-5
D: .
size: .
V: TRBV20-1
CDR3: CSAGLYSNQPQHF
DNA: TGCAGTGCTGGACTGTATAGCAATCAGCCCCAGCATTTT

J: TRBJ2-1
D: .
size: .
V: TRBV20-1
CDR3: CSARDWAYSYNEQFF
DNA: TGCAGTGCTAGAGATTGGGCGTACTCCTACAATGAGCAGTTCTTC

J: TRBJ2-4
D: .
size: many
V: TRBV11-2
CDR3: CASSLDGFAVRPGHLAKNIQYF
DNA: TGTGCCAGCAGCTTAGACGGGTTTGCCGTCCGCCCGGGACACCTAGCCAAAAACATTCAGTACTTC

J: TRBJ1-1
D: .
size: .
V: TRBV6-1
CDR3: CASSERAANTKAFF
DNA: TGTGCCAGCAGTGAACGGGCGGCGAACACTAAAGCTTTCTTT

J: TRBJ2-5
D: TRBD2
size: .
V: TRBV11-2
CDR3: CASSLGGLAGEETQYF
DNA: TGTGCCAGCAGCTTAGGCGGACTAGCGGGGGAAGAGACCCAGTACTTC

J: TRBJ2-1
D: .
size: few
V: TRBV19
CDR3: CASSMVERAYNEQFF
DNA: TGTGCCAGTAGTATGGTCGAACGTGCCTACAATGAGCAGTTCTTC

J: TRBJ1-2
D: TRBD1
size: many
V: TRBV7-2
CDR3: CASSFTGQASYGYTF
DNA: TGTGCCAGCAGCTTTACGGGACAGGCGAGCTATGGCTACACCTTC

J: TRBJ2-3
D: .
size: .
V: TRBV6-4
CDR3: CASSDGDGGDTQYF
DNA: TGTGCCAGCAGTGACGGCGACGGGGGAGATACGCAGTATTTT

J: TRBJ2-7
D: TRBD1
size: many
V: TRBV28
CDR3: CASSLTGVYEQYF
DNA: TGTGCCAGCAGTTTAACAGGGGTTTACGAGCAGTACTTC

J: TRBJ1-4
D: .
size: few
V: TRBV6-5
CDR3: CASSYVGQGRANEKLFF
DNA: TGTGCCAGCAGTTACGTCGGTCAGGGAAGGGCGAATGAAAAACTGTTTTTT

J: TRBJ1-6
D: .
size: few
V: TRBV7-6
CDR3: CASSLMRSSYNSPLHF
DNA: TGTGCCAGCAGCTTAATGCGGAGCTCCTATAATTCACCCCTCCACTTT

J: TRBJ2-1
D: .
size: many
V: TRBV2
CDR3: CASRHPRHEQFF
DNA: TGTGCCAGCAGACACCCCAGGCACGAGCAGTTCTTC

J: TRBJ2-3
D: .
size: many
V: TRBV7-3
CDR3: CASSLTPMSGDTQYF
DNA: TGTGCCAGCAGCTTAACCCCGATGTCTGGAGATACGCAGTATTTT

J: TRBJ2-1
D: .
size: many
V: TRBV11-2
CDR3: CASSLVSRPNEQFF
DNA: TGTGCCAGCAGCTTAGTATCTAGGCCCAATGAGCAGTTCTTC

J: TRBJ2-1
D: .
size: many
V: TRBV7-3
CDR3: CASSPGRGTRIEQFF
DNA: TGTGCCAGCAGCCCTGGAAGGGGGACCCGTATTGAGCAGTTCTTC

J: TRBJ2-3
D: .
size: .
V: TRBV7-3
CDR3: CASSQGALNAGTQYF
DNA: TGTGCCAGCAGCCAAGGGGCCTTAAATGCGGGTACGCAGTATTTT

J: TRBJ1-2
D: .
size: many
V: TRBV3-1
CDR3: CASSPGQILYGYTF
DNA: TGTGCCAGCAGCCCCGGACAGATTCTCTATGGCTACACCTTC

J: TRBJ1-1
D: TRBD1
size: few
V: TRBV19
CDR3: CASNGDGQGGKAFF
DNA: TGTGCCAGTAATGGAGACGGACAGGGAGGAAAAGCTTTCTTT

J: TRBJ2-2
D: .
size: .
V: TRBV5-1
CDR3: CASSDRRGTGELFF
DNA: TGCGCCAGCAGCGACCGTCGGGGGACCGGGGAGCTGTTTTTT

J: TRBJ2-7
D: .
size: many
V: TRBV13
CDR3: CASSLFRTPYEQYF
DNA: TGTGCCAGCAGCTTGTTCCGGACACCCTACGAGCAGTACTTC

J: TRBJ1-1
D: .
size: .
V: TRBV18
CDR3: CASSPPNLMNTEAFF
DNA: TGTGCCAGCTCACCACCAAATTTAATGAACACTGAAGCTTTCTTT